This T cell receptor (beta chain) was sequenced in a study of T cell clonality in common variable immunodeficiency. Points from the study as a whole: Common variable immunodeficiency TCR beta sequences reportedly had fewer deletions and N-nucleotide insertions. Fewer TCRbeta clones were shared among CVID subjects than controls.

Germline V gene lookup returns CDR1 LNHDA and CDR2 SQIVND (reference sequence). The CDR3 consists of 14 residues. Sequencing input was equivalent genomic DNA from CVID and controls. Repertoires were generated with immunoSEQ multiplex PCR, while TCRdb's copy carries only in-frame clones and drops some. Listed for the sample are around 50,000 clones, none seen a single time. On this clone: Antigen specificity is unknown. The sequenced fragment ends 3 residues before the CDR3 boundary, so the rest is inferred from the germline J gene.

Blood samples were heparinized, about 4.5 to 9 ml per donor. The source material was peripheral blood mononuclear cells. This chain connects TRBV19 to TRBJ2-4, with TRBD2 as a possible D gene (6 bases). This receptor was identified in a person aged 18-70 years in good health. Here the CDR3 reads CASSMSAGTYGQYF. CDR3 bases read: TGTGCCAGTAGTATGAGCGCCGGGACTTATGGT. Full variable domain (remainder filled in from reference TRBV19 and TRBJ2-4): DGGITQSPKYLFRKEGQNVTLSCEQNLNHDAMYWYRQDPGQGLRLIYYSQIVNDFQKGDIAEGYSVSREKKESFPLTVTSAQKNPTAFYLCASSMSAGTYGQYFGAGTRLSVL.